The 8 T cell receptor beta chains listed next were all sequenced from one sample in a study of cytomegalovirus exposure and HLA in healthy donors. Sequencing was performed with immunoSEQ multiplex PCR; in TCRdb, only in-frame clones are kept and a portion is missing. The data show roughly 180,000 clones, more than 80% seen once. The sequenced material came from PBMCs. These TCRs come from a man between 18 and 35 years old in good health and CMV-seropositive.

The chain couples TRBV7-2 to TRBJ1-2, with 7 bases aligning to TRBD1. This CDR3 region has 16 residues. V lost 5 bases to trimming and J lost 7 bases; unmatched junction nucleotides: 16. Germline V gene lookup returns CDR1 SGHTA and CDR2 FQGNSA. CDR3: CASSTHPGQPFLGYTF. The CDR3 DNA reads TGTGCCAGCAGCACCCACCCGGGACAGCCGTTCCTTGGCTACACCTTC. Full variable domain (outside the CDR3, taken from reference TRBV7-2 and TRBJ1-2): GAGVSQSPSNKVTEKGKDVELRCDPISGHTALYWYRQSLGQGLEFLIYFQGNSAPDKSGLPSDRFSAERTGGSVSTLTIQRTQQEDSAVYLCASSTHPGQPFLGYTFGSGTRLTVV.

This chain's CDR3 is CASTPRGQGAYGYTF. In DNA, the CDR3 is TGTGCCAGTACCCCAAGAGGACAGGGGGCCTATGGCTACACCTTC. The chain links TRBV19 to TRBJ1-2, with TRBD1 matching over 11 bases. This CDR3 contains 15 residues. Trimming at V came to 7 bases and at J to 4 bases, leaving 8 bases not matched to a gene. Germline values: CDR1 LNHDA, CDR2 SQIVND (reference sequence).

The gene calls are TRBV9 and TRBJ2-3, with D uncertain. The germline V gene encodes CDR1 SGDLS and CDR2 YYNGEE. The V end lost 4 bases, the J end lost 2 bases, and 11 bases lay between the germline ends. This CDR3 has 14 residues. This CDR3 reads CASSPRSTTDTQYF. DNA for the CDR3: TGTGCCAGCAGCCCCCGGTCCACCACAGATACGCAGTATTTT.

This clone was observed a single time. J is TRBJ2-7 and V is TRBV28; 8 bases fit TRBD2. Germline trimming cut 7 bases from V and 8 bases from J; bases unmatched to any gene: 4. This CDR3 has 11 residues. Germline V gives CDR1 MDHEN, CDR2 SYDVKM. The CDR3 nucleotides are TGTGCCAGCATGGCGGGAGGAAAGCAGTACTTC. This sequence encodes CASMAGGKQYF. Looking up the rest from reference TRBV28 and TRBJ2-7 gives the full variable domain: DVKVTQSSRYLVKRTGEKVFLECVQDMDHENMFWYRQDPGLGLRLIYFSYDVKMKEKGDIPEGYSVSREKKERFSLILESASTNQTSMYLCASMAGGKQYFGPGTRLTVT.

V usage is TRBV5-1 and J usage is TRBJ1-1; D possibly corresponds to TRBD1 (5 bases). V was shortened by 0 bases and J by 4 bases, with 13 bases between the two germline ends. CDR3 length: 15 residues. Germline V gives CDR1 SGHRS, CDR2 YFSETQ. The CDR3 DNA reads as TGCGCCAGCAGCTTGGAGCAGGGCCTAATCACTGAAGCTTTCTTT. Translating it yields CASSLEQGLITEAFF.

The chain combines TRBV4-3 with TRBJ2-7; 10 nucleotides line up with TRBD1. Per the germline V gene, CDR1 is LGHNA and CDR2 is YSLEER. The CDR3 consists of 16 residues. The trim removed 0 bases at V and 7 bases at J, leaving 9 bases unmatched. CDR3 sequence reads: CASSQDRGTGAGEQYF. CDR3 DNA sequence: TGCGCCAGCAGCCAAGATAGGGGGACAGGGGCGGGGGAGCAGTACTTC.

The chain carries TRBV7-9 and TRBJ2-3; the D gene is possibly TRBD2 (6 bases). V was pared by 2 bases and J by 0 bases, with 18 bases between. There are 18 residues in the CDR3. The germline V gene encodes CDR1 SEHNR and CDR2 FQNEAQ (reference sequence). The CDR3 reads CASSLRPRDGFSTDTQYF. The CDR3 DNA sequence: TGTGCCAGCAGCTTACGTCCGCGGGACGGCTTTAGCACAGATACGCAGTATTTT.

This sequence joins TRBV9 and TRBJ2-7; 13 bases align to TRBD2. Germline V CDR1 and CDR2: SGDLS, YYNGEE. The CDR3 is 16 residues long. The ends lost 3 bases at V and 1 base at J; junction bases unmatched: 4. CDR3 sequence reads: CASSAGLAGASYEQYF. CDR3 nucleotides: TGTGCCAGCAGCGCCGGACTAGCGGGAGCATCCTACGAGCAGTACTTC.